The clone carrying this T cell receptor (beta chain) occurred a few times. Its target is not known. The data were obtained in a study of T cell repertoires in cytomegalovirus infection. Looking at the study overall: Public TCR beta signatures marked donors with CMV infection and the matching HLA.

The V and J ends lost 5 bases and 6 bases, in that order; junction bases with no gene match: 10. This CDR3 spans 15 amino acids. TCRdb fed the reads into MiXCR, producing one record per CDR3 protein. The table records over 250,000 distinct CDR3 sequences, under 25% of them present only once. General study findings and limits: Adding up the frequency of public TCR beta families identified people who carried CMV plus the relevant HLA.

This clonotype was obtained from a human donor in good health (CMV status not recorded). Some clones in this sample may be carry-over from other donors' samples. The chain employs TRBV12-3 or TRBV12-4 and TRBJ2-3, with 8 bases aligning to TRBD2. The sequences come from cultured PBMCs, collected from culture after CMV antigen stimulation. The CDR3 reads CASSAGTRGMDTQYF. CDR3 in DNA: TGTGCCAGCAGTGCCGGGACTAGGGGAATGGATACGCAGTATTTT.